At least ten counts were recorded for the clone carrying this T cell receptor (beta chain). Antigen specificity is unknown. The CDR3 is made up of 15 amino acids. Trimming removed 5 bases at V and 0 bases at J, with 11 bases between. These data belong to a study of breast tumors, draining lymph nodes, adjacent tissues. TCRdb passed the multiplex PCR reads through MiXCR, listing each CDR3 protein once. The table records 100,000 or so distinct CDR3 sequences, approximately 21% of them present only once. Breast cancer patients provided tissue from their axillary draining lymph nodes. Whole-study findings and limits: Luminal-like breast cancer showed significantly higher tumor–nontumor repertoire similarity than basal-like. Findings are consistent with lymph node origin and intratumoral expansion of most tumor T cells.

This sequence originates from a female donor with breast cancer. Some clones in this sample may be carry-over from other donors' samples. The chain couples TRBV12-3 or TRBV12-4 to TRBJ2-1; the D is unclear. The sample comprised axillary lymph node tissue. CDR3 in amino acids: CASSTQRRSYNEQFF. Here the CDR3 DNA reads TGTGCCAGCAGTACCCAGCGCCGCTCCTACAATGAGCAGTTCTTC.